This TCR beta chain was profiled in a study of shared clonotypes between healthy human individuals. Across the study: Per donor, CD8 memory used one plate, CD8 naive used two, CD4 memory used three and CD4 naive used three.

Measured with immunoSEQ multiplex PCR; TCRdb has only the in-frame clones, and not every one. The sample gives under 1,900,000 clones, 98% of which show up once; approximately 0.38% is in the top ten. Germline loops: CDR1 MDHEN, CDR2 SYDVKM. Losses at the gene ends were 6 bases for V and 2 bases for J; bases not matched to a gene: 7. This CDR3 is built from 14 residues. The receptor was derived from a young man in good health. The gene calls are TRBV28 and TRBJ2-7, with 7 bases aligning to TRBD1. Sequencing was done on a sample of naive CD4+ T cells sorted from blood. Subset denoted: CD45RA+ positively selected. CDR3 sequence reads: CASRSGQIPYEQYF. CDR3 bases: TGTGCCAGCAGGTCGGGACAGATCCCCTACGAGCAGTACTTC.